This TCR beta chain originates from a study of cytomegalovirus exposure and HLA in healthy donors. About this clone: What it binds is not known.

With 60 Vbeta and 13 Jbeta primers, the PCR was carried out. Sequencing used immunoSEQ multiplex PCR; TCRdb keeps in-frame clones, though not all of them. The table includes some 120,000 clones, 80% to 90% detected once. Study conclusions and caveats: Productive status was seen about 90% or about 30% of the time for most TCR beta V segments in an earlier analysis. Analysis was carried out at a later point, and it linked a missense DCLRE1C variant to TCR beta V- and J-gene trimming.

The V gene's germline CDR1 is MNHEY and CDR2 SVGAGI. CDR3 size: 15 residues. V was clipped by 2 bases and J by 8 bases, with 16 bases between them. Source material: PBMCs. The TCR comes from a woman aged 18 to 35 in good health and CMV-seropositive. The genes are TRBV6-5 and TRBJ2-1; a possible D gene is TRBD2 (5 bases). The CDR3 DNA sequence: TGTGCCAGCAGTTACGAATCTGGACTGGGCCATGAGCAGTTCTTC. Translated, it gives CASSYESGLGHEQFF.